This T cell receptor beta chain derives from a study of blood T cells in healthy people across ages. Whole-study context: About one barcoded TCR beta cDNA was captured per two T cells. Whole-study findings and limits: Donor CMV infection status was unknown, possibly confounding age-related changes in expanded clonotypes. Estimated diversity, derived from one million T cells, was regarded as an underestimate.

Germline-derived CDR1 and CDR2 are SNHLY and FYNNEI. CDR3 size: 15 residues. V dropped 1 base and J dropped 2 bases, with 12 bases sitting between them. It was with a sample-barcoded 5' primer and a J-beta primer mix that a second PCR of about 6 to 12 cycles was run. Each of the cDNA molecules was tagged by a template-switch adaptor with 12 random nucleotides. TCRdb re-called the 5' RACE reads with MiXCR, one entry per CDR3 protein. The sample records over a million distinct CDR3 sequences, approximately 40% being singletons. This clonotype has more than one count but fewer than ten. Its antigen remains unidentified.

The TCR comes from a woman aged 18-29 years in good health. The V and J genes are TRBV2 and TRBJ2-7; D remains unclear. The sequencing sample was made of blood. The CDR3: CASSEGLRGPYEQYF. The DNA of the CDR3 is TGTGCCAGCAGTGAAGGGCTCCGAGGCCCCTACGAGCAGTACTTC.